These 12 T cell receptor beta chains share one sample of origin, sequenced in a study of cytomegalovirus exposure and HLA in healthy donors. Researchers ran the PCR with 60 Vbeta and 13 Jbeta primers. Using immunoSEQ multiplex PCR, the repertoire was profiled, and TCRdb retains in-frame clones only, with some absent. The repertoire consists of 85,000 to 90,000 clones, with under 85% occurring once and the leading ten covering approximately 3%. Sequencing was carried out using PBMCs. The source is a man aged 30 to 45 in good health and CMV-seronegative.

The chain joins TRBV11-1 to TRBJ2-7; 8 bases line up with TRBD1. Germline trimming cut 4 bases from V and 0 bases from J; bases unmatched to any gene: 8. Germline CDR1 is SGHAT and CDR2 is FQDESV (reference sequence). The CDR3 runs 16 residues. The CDR3 nucleotides read TGTGCCAGCAGCTCCGTTACAGGGGGGAGCTCCTACGAGCAGTACTTC. Its translation: CASSSVTGGSSYEQYF.

The rearrangement links TRBV28 to TRBJ2-2; tentative D call: TRBD1 (6 bases). Deletions cut 3 bases from V and 2 bases from J, with 16 bases between. Per germline, CDR1 MDHEN and CDR2 SYDVKM. CDR3 length: 17 residues. As DNA, the CDR3 is TGTGCCAGCAGTTTGGCCGGGCAGGGGCGAAACACCGGGGAGCTGTTTTTT. This sequence encodes CASSLAGQGRNTGELFF. Filled out from reference TRBV28 and TRBJ2-2, the complete variable domain reads DVKVTQSSRYLVKRTGEKVFLECVQDMDHENMFWYRQDPGLGLRLIYFSYDVKMKEKGDIPEGYSVSREKKERFSLILESASTNQTSMYLCASSLAGQGRNTGELFFGEGSRLTVL.

The chain uses TRBV6-1 and TRBJ1-2; no clear D. The length of the CDR3 is 13 residues. Germline CDR1 reads MNHNS; CDR2 reads SASEGT. V was trimmed by 3 bases and J by 8 bases, leaving 13 bases between them. CDR3 residues: CASSESSLRGYTF. CDR3 in DNA: TGTGCCAGCAGTGAGTCCAGTCTGAGGGGCTACACCTTC.

The rearrangement links TRBV5-4 to TRBJ1-1; D is ambiguous. Germline V gene data show CDR1 as SGHNT and CDR2 as YYREEE (reference sequence). The CDR3 totals 12 residues. Trimming cost V 4 bases and J 7 bases, with 11 bases left between them. As DNA, the CDR3 is TGTGCCAGCAGCACCACCTCAGGTGAAGCTTTCTTT. It encodes CASSTTSGEAFF.

The sample holds a few counts of this clone. The chain couples TRBV29-1 to TRBJ2-3, with TRBD1 as a possible D gene (7 bases). The ends were cut back, 5 bases at V and 4 bases at J, with 16 bases in the middle. The CDR3 has 14 residues. The germline V gene has CDR1 SQVTM and CDR2 ANQGSEA. This chain's CDR3 is CSVLPGGGSDTQYF. The CDR3 nucleotides are TGCAGCGTTCTTCCCGGAGGGGGCTCAGATACGCAGTATTTT.

The chain's CDR3 is CASSEASRLAGGQTDTQYF. The CDR3 DNA reads as TGTGCCAGCAGTGAAGCGTCGAGACTAGCGGGGGGGCAAACAGATACGCAGTATTTT. The chain couples TRBV6-1 to TRBJ2-3; TRBD2 matches at 14 bases. CDR1 and CDR2 from the germline V gene are MNHNS and SASEGT. V was clipped by 0 bases and J by 3 bases; unmatched bases: 8. The CDR3 has 19 amino acids.

V usage is TRBV7-2 and J usage is TRBJ1-6; TRBD1 matches at 7 bases. After removal of 6 bases from V and 3 bases from J, the junction contained 8 bases not matched to a gene. This CDR3 spans 16 amino acids. Germline values: CDR1 SGHTA, CDR2 FQGNSA. DNA for the CDR3: TGTGCCAGCAGGCGCGACAGGGATTACTATAATTCACCCCTCCACTTT. It encodes CASRRDRDYYNSPLHF.

This chain joins TRBV4-2 and TRBJ1-2; TRBD1 matches at 7 bases. Germline loops: CDR1 LGHNA, CDR2 YNFKEQ. The trim removed 2 bases at V and 2 bases at J, leaving 5 bases unmatched. The CDR3 runs to 15 residues. This chain's CDR3 is CASSQPQGSNYGYTF. The CDR3 DNA reads TGTGCCAGCAGCCAACCACAGGGGTCGAACTATGGCTACACCTTC.

The chain links TRBV21-1 to TRBJ2-2; TRBD2 is the table's D call and was not checked against the DNA. TRBV21-1 is tagged as a pseudogene. The CDR3 is 11 amino acids. CDR3 region: CARTGGGELFF. CDR3 bases: TGTGCCCGAACCGGCGGGGGGGAGCTGTTTTTT.

This chain joins TRBV6-1 and TRBJ2-3, with a weak D call TRBD2 (6 bases). Trimming shortened V by 2 bases and J by 0 bases, and 12 bases separated the two germline ends. CDR3 length: 16 amino acids. Germline values: CDR1 MNHNS, CDR2 SASEGT. This chain's CDR3 is CASSEFAGPSTDTQYF. DNA for the CDR3: TGTGCCAGCAGTGAATTTGCGGGGCCAAGCACAGATACGCAGTATTTT.

This chain links TRBV18 with TRBJ1-1; D is unresolved. V lost 4 bases, J lost 3 bases, and 18 bases lay in between. CDR3 length: 16 amino acids. Germline V gene data show CDR1 as KGHSH and CDR2 as LQKENI. As DNA, the CDR3 is TGTGCCAGCTCACGGCTGGCGGGTGCCTCGTACACTGAAGCTTTCTTT. Translating it yields CASSRLAGASYTEAFF.

The V and J genes are TRBV25-1 and TRBJ2-7; D may be TRBD1 (5 bases). The germline V gene encodes CDR1 MGHDK and CDR2 SYGVNS. Trimming left V 4 bases short and J 1 base short, with 20 bases between. This CDR3 is built from 17 residues. CDR3 sequence: CASSAPPDRQHSYEQYF. CDR3 nucleotides: TGTGCCAGCAGTGCCCCCCCTGACAGACAACATTCCTACGAGCAGTACTTC.